Presented here are 2 T cell receptor beta chains from one specimen sequenced in a study of cytomegalovirus exposure and HLA in healthy donors. The PCR made use of 60 Vbeta and 13 Jbeta primers. Sequencing used immunoSEQ multiplex PCR; TCRdb keeps in-frame clones, though not all of them. The table includes some 200,000 clones, approximately 78% detected once. What was sequenced was PBMCs. All receptors come from a woman aged 18-29 years in good health and CMV-seronegative.

This chain connects TRBV27 to TRBJ2-5; 11 nucleotides agree with TRBD1. The closer fit of TRBJ2-7 to the DNA end suggests the J call may be wrong. Germline V gene lookup returns CDR1 MNHEY and CDR2 SMNVEV (reference sequence). CDR3 length: 17 residues. This CDR3 is CASSPAPGTGGSYEQYF. CDR3 sequence (DNA): TGTGCCAGCAGTCCCGCGCCGGGGACAGGGGGTTCCTACGAGCAGTACTTC.

CDR3 nucleotides: TGTGCCAGCAGTGCCAACGGGAGGGCCGGGGATACGCAGTATTTT. Protein product: CASSANGRAGDTQYF. J is TRBJ2-3 and V is TRBV28; 8 bases agree with TRBD2. CDR1 MDHEN and CDR2 SYDVKM come from the germline V gene. This CDR3 is built from 15 residues. J gave up 6 bases and V 5 bases, and 10 bases lay outside the gene matches.